Sequencing of this T cell receptor (beta chain) was carried out in a study of blood T cell repertoires in COVID-19. Concerning this clone itself: This CDR3 is also generated by other DNA sequences in the sample.

Profiled with immunoSEQ multiplex PCR; TCRdb holds only in-frame clones, not every one. The sample contains more than 450,000 clones, about nine tenths of which appear only once. The cohort comprised adults aged roughly 18 to 95 years residing in under 25 US areas. Recovered Cohort 3 donors showed two negative PCRs, clearance, or symptom resolution. The germline V gene has CDR1 MDHEN and CDR2 SYDVKM. The CDR3 runs 12 residues. Trimming removed 6 bases at V and 1 base at J, with 7 bases between. What was sequenced was PBMCs or T cells enriched from blood (not recorded which). The receptor comes from a woman between 18 and 29 years old who had recovered from COVID-19. V usage is TRBV28 and J usage is TRBJ2-7; possible D gene TRBD1, 6 bases. The CDR3 DNA reads as TGTGCCAGCAGCCAGGGGTCCTACGAGCAGTACTTC. Residues: CASSQGSYEQYF.